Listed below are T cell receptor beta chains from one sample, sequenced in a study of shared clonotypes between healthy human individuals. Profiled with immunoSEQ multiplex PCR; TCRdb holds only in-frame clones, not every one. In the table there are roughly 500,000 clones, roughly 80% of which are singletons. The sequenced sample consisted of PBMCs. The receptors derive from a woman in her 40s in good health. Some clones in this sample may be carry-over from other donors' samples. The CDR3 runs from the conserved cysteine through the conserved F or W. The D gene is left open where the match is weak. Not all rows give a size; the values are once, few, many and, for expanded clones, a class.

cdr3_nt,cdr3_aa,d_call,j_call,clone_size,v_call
TGCAGTGCCCTCTGGATAAACGAGCAGTACTTC,CSALWINEQYF,.,TRBJ2-7,many,TRBV20-1
TGCGCCAGCAGCCCACTGGGGGGGGAGACCCAGTACTTC,CASSPLGGETQYF,TRBD2,TRBJ2-5,.,TRBV5-1
TGTGCCAGCAGAACTGCTTACAGGGTTGACACTGAAGCTTTCTTT,CASRTAYRVDTEAFF,.,TRBJ1-1,once,TRBV6-6
TGTGCCAGCAGTCGCCAAGCGGGAGAGCCCTACGAGCAGTACTTC,CASSRQAGEPYEQYF,TRBD2,TRBJ2-7,many,TRBV6-4
TGTGCCAGCAGCTTGTCCGGACAGGGGCACTACGAGCAGTACTTC,CASSLSGQGHYEQYF,TRBD1,TRBJ2-7,.,TRBV11-3
TGTGCCAGCAGTTTAAGGGGCGGCATTCAGTACTTC,CASSLRGGIQYF,.,TRBJ2-4,.,TRBV27
TGTGCCAGCTTATCGACTAGCGGGAGCACAGATACGCAGTATTTT,CASLSTSGSTDTQYF,TRBD2,TRBJ2-3,.,TRBV19
TGTGCCAGCAGCTCCTTGACTTATGGCTACACCTTC,CASSSLTYGYTF,.,TRBJ1-2,.,TRBV5-6
TGTGCCAGCAGCCCCAGACTAGCGGCCTACAATGAGCAGTTCTTC,CASSPRLAAYNEQFF,TRBD2,TRBJ2-1,.,TRBV11-2
TGTGCCAGCAGCGTCTCTATCTCCTATAATTCACCCCTCCACTTT,CASSVSISYNSPLHF,.,TRBJ1-6,.,TRBV7-9
TGTGCCAGCAGCTCCTTAGCGGGAGCAGATACGCAGTATTTT,CASSSLAGADTQYF,TRBD2,TRBJ2-3,many,TRBV7-3
TGTGCCAGTAGGGAACAGGGAACGGGAAACACCATATATTTT,CASREQGTGNTIYF,.,TRBJ1-3,.,TRBV19
TGTGCCAGCAGCGCCCCTTCGGACACGTCGCAATATGGCTACACCTTC,CASSAPSDTSQYGYTF,.,TRBJ1-2,.,TRBV9
TGTGCCAGCAGTGTCCCGGGACAGGGGAATTACAATGAGCAGTTCTTC,CASSVPGQGNYNEQFF,TRBD1,TRBJ2-1,.,TRBV28
TGCAGCGTTGGCGCCTCTAACTATGGCTACACCTTC,CSVGASNYGYTF,.,TRBJ1-2,.,TRBV29-1
TGCGCCAGCAGCTTGTATAGGGCGGCGGAGACCCAGTACTTC,CASSLYRAAETQYF,.,TRBJ2-5,.,TRBV5-1
TGCGCCAGCAGTCCCGACATATCCTATGGCTACACCTTC,CASSPDISYGYTF,.,TRBJ1-2,.,TRBV10-2
TGCGCCAGCAGCTTGGGACAGGGGCGGGAAAAACTGTTTTTT,CASSLGQGREKLFF,TRBD1,TRBJ1-4,.,TRBV5-1
TGCAGCGCTGTGCCCAGTAGGGCCACCGGGGAGCTGTTTTTT,CSAVPSRATGELFF,.,TRBJ2-2,.,TRBV29-1
TGTGCCATCAGCCCGAGGGGCACTGAAGCTTTCTTT,CAISPRGTEAFF,.,TRBJ1-1,many,TRBV10-3
TGTGCCAGCACATCGGGGGGATTCTCTGGAAACACCATATATTTT,CASTSGGFSGNTIYF,.,TRBJ1-3,.,TRBV28
TGTGCCAGCAGCGTAGGTCAGGGGTCCTACAATGAGCAGTTCTTC,CASSVGQGSYNEQFF,.,TRBJ2-1,.,TRBV9
TGTGCCAGCTCGACCACACAGGGCGACAATGAGCAGTTCTTC,CASSTTQGDNEQFF,.,TRBJ2-1,.,TRBV2
TGTGCCAGCAGCGTAGCACAGGGAGGAACCGGGGAGCTGTTTTTT,CASSVAQGGTGELFF,.,TRBJ2-2,.,TRBV9
TGTGCCAGCAGCTTAGGGGGGTCAGGGGGCGATCAGCCCCAGCATTTT,CASSLGGSGGDQPQHF,TRBD1,TRBJ1-5,once,TRBV7-2
TGTGCCAGCTCACCCGAAGATGAAAAACTGTTTTTT,CASSPEDEKLFF,.,TRBJ1-4,.,TRBV18
TGTGCCAGCAGCGGTTCCGGGACAGGGGTGTTCGGTACTGAAGCTTTCTTT,CASSGSGTGVFGTEAFF,TRBD1,TRBJ1-1,once,TRBV5-6
TGTGCCAGCCATGGGGCCTCCACAGATACGCAGTATTTT,CASHGASTDTQYF,.,TRBJ2-3,.,TRBV2
TGTGCCAGCAGCGTAGGGCAGCATGAAAAACTGTTTTTT,CASSVGQHEKLFF,.,TRBJ1-4,few,TRBV9
TGTGCCAGCAGCGTAGGGGGCTGGGGCTACACCTTC,CASSVGGWGYTF,.,TRBJ1-2,.,TRBV9
TGTGCCAGCAGCGTAAAAGGACAGAACCAGAATCAGCCCCAGCATTTT,CASSVKGQNQNQPQHF,.,TRBJ1-5,once,TRBV9
TGTGCCAGCAGTCCACGGACAGGCTACTACGAGCAGTACTTC,CASSPRTGYYEQYF,TRBD1,TRBJ2-7,.,TRBV27
TGCGCCAGCAGCCAAGGGCTAGCGGGAGGCTACAATGAGCAGTTCTTC,CASSQGLAGGYNEQFF,TRBD2,TRBJ2-1,many,TRBV4-3
TGTGCCAGCAGTGGACTAGCCCCGGCGCGGCAGTACTTC,CASSGLAPARQYF,TRBD2,TRBJ2-7,.,TRBV5-5
TGTGCCAGCAGCTCCCGGGACAGGGGCCGGAATGAGCAGTTCTTC,CASSSRDRGRNEQFF,TRBD1,TRBJ2-1,.,TRBV7-9
TGCGCCAGCAGCTTGGAGCTATGGGGCGAGCAGTACTTC,CASSLELWGEQYF,.,TRBJ2-7,.,TRBV5-1
TGTGCCAGCAGCTCCTACGGGGGAGAGTACTTC,CASSSYGGEYF,.,TRBJ2-7,.,TRBV14
TGTGCCAGTAGTGGGCAGGTGGGGACCGGGGAGCTGTTTTTT,CASSGQVGTGELFF,.,TRBJ2-2,.,TRBV19